The source of this TCR beta chain is a study of blood T cell repertoires in COVID-19. Study summary: PBMCs, B-cell-depleted T cells, or T cells provided the cDNA or gDNA that made up the material.

In the original processing: Estimation of nucleated cell counts was performed using reference gene primer amplification. The table came from immunoSEQ multiplex PCR; TCRdb's copy has only in-frame clones and leaves some out. D and trimming were read from the DNA, whereas the V and J calls and clone size are those reported in that table. The repertoire holds around 300,000 clones, 75% to 85% seen once, with just over 7% in the top ten. Sequencing input: peripheral blood. The origin of this receptor is a human donor in a cohort sampled during active COVID-19.

The CDR3 protein is CASSRKRGATDTQYF. The CDR3 bases are TGTGCCAGCAGTCGAAAGCGGGGGGCCACAGATACGCAGTATTTT. V is TRBV25-1 and J is TRBJ2-3, with TRBD2 identical over 9 bases. The CDR3 is 15 residues long. With 5 bases clipped from V and 2 bases from J, the junction kept 5 bases outside the gene matches. The germline gives CDR1 MGHDK, CDR2 SYGVNS.